The sample holds a few counts of the clone carrying this T cell receptor (beta chain). Its antigen is as yet unknown. CDR1 is MNHEY and CDR2 is SMNVEV in the germline V gene (reference sequence). The CDR3 extends over 14 amino acids. The V gene end was trimmed by 5 bases and the J gene end by 6 bases; junction bases not matched to a gene: 6. The donors, all healthy, were Caucasians living in Russia, aged 6 to 90. The sample belongs to a study of blood T cells in healthy people across ages. A second PCR of about 6 to 12 cycles used a sample-barcoded 5' primer and a J-beta primer mix. CDR3-containing paired-end reads numbered at least 3 million in each sample. One entry per CDR3 protein, called by TCRdb with MiXCR from the 5' RACE reads. The repertoire holds about 670,000 distinct CDR3 sequences, with around 50% as singletons. General study findings and limits: Naive T cell percentage strongly correlated with TCR beta diversity.

The chain has TRBV27 and TRBJ2-3, with 9 bases aligning to TRBD2. Source material: blood. The receptor was isolated from a woman over 75 in good health. Here the CDR3 reads CASSLAGPWDTQYF. The CDR3 DNA follows: TGTGCCAGCAGTCTAGCGGGGCCTTGGGATACGCAGTATTTT.